Each of the 27 T cell receptor beta chains below was sequenced from the same sample in a study of blood T cell repertoires in COVID-19. Assay: immunoSEQ multiplex PCR; the TCRdb copy retains only in-frame clones and omits some. Here the sample spans 200,000 or so clones, around 90% being singletons. Specimen: PBMCs or T cells enriched from blood (not recorded which). The receptors shown here come from a woman aged 25 to 39 who had recovered from COVID-19.

The chain uses TRBV4-2 and TRBJ2-7; no firm D call. Germline V gene lookup returns CDR1 LGHNA and CDR2 YNFKEQ. The CDR3 consists of 15 residues. Trimming took off 1 base at V and 2 bases at J, with 12 bases between the two ends. The CDR3 is CASSQGVVGAYEQYF. The DNA of the CDR3 is TGTGCCAGCAGCCAAGGGGTGGTAGGAGCCTACGAGCAGTACTTC.

This chain links TRBV9 with TRBJ1-4, with D perhaps TRBD1 (5 bases). Germline V gives CDR1 SGDLS, CDR2 YYNGEE. CDR3 size: 15 residues. Trimming removed 0 bases from V and 4 bases from J, with 10 bases in between. This chain's CDR3 is CASSVAGDGNEKLFF. The CDR3 nucleotides are TGTGCCAGCAGCGTAGCGGGGGACGGTAATGAAAAACTGTTTTTT. Based on the CDR3 plus reference TRBV9 and TRBJ1-4, the full variable domain is DSGVTQTPKHLITATGQRVTLRCSPRSGDLSVYWYQQSLDQGLQFLIQYYNGEERAKGNILERFSAQQFPDLHSELNLSSLELGDSALYFCASSVAGDGNEKLFFGSGTQLSVL.

CDR3 residues: CASSMQGAPSNQPQHF. The CDR3 nucleotides are TGTGCCAGTAGTATGCAGGGGGCACCTAGCAATCAGCCCCAGCATTTT. This sequence joins TRBV19 and TRBJ1-5; 8 nucleotides align to TRBD1. CDR1 LNHDA and CDR2 SQIVND come from the germline V gene (reference sequence). The CDR3 is made up of 16 amino acids. With V trimmed by 3 bases and J by 0 bases, 4 bases remained unmatched.

The genes are TRBV20-1 and TRBJ2-1; the D is unclear. CDR1 is DFQATT and CDR2 is SNEGSKA in the germline V gene (reference sequence). The CDR3 has 11 residues. V shed 0 bases and J shed 10 bases, with 7 bases lying between them. In nucleotides, the CDR3 is TGCAGTGCTAGAGAACGGTACGAGCAGTTCTTC. Its protein product is CSARERYEQFF.

This chain links TRBV6-5 with TRBJ2-7; D might be TRBD2 (6 bases). Germline V gives CDR1 MNHEY, CDR2 SVGAGI. The CDR3 covers 13 residues. V dropped 8 bases and J dropped 4 bases, with 15 bases sitting between them. The CDR3 DNA reads as TGTGCCAGCTTAAAAAGTGGGGGGTACGAGCAGTACTTC. This translates into CASLKSGGYEQYF.

The chain links TRBV21-1 to TRBJ2-1; the table's D call of TRBD2 was not tested on the DNA. TRBV21-1 has pseudogene status. CDR3 length equals 18 residues. The CDR3 protein is CASSTSAEGINTYNEQFF. CDR3 sequence (DNA): TGTGCCAGCAGCACATCGGCGGAGGGAATTAACACCTACAATGAGCAGTTCTTC.

This chain uses TRBV4-2 with TRBJ2-2, with 7 bases fitting TRBD2. The CDR3 is made up of 16 amino acids. Germline V CDR1 and CDR2: LGHNA, YNFKEQ. V lost 4 bases and J lost 7; bases outside the gene matches: 12. CDR3 nucleotide sequence: TGTGCCAGCAGCCCCTCTGGAGCGGGGTTCGACGGGGAGCTGTTTTTT. Residues: CASSPSGAGFDGELFF.

In this sample, this clone turned up once. The chain is built from TRBV19 and TRBJ2-3; 9 nucleotides match TRBD2. The CDR3 consists of 15 residues. V lost 1 base, J lost 4 bases, and 3 bases stayed unmatched. The germline gives CDR1 LNHDA, CDR2 SQIVND (reference sequence). The CDR3 loop is CASSIGGGASDTQYF. In DNA form, the CDR3 reads TGTGCCAGTAGTATAGGCGGGGGGGCTTCAGATACGCAGTATTTT.

In DNA form, the CDR3 reads TGTGCCAGCAGTTACCGGACAGGGACGGACCCTAATGAAAAACTGTTTTTT. Translation gives CASSYRTGTDPNEKLFF. V and J are TRBV5-6 and TRBJ1-4, with 8 bases that match TRBD1. The CDR3 sequence is 17 residues long. Germline CDR1 and CDR2: SGHDT and YYEEEE. Trimming removed 5 bases from V and 3 bases from J; junction bases left unmatched: 12. The variable domain in full, completed from reference TRBV5-6 and TRBJ1-4, reads DAGVTQSPTHLIKTRGQQVTLRCSPKSGHDTVSWYQQALGQGPQFIFQYYEEEERQRGNFPDRFSGHQFPNYSSELNVNALLLGDSALYLCASSYRTGTDPNEKLFFGSGTQLSVL.

This chain links TRBV9 with TRBJ1-6, with 9 bases matching TRBD1. Per the germline V gene, CDR1 is SGDLS and CDR2 is YYNGEE. The CDR3 runs to 15 residues. Losses at the gene ends were 1 base for V and 8 bases for J; bases not matched to a gene: 4. The CDR3 protein is CASSVTDRGDSPLHF. CDR3 in DNA: TGTGCCAGCAGCGTAACTGACAGGGGGGATTCACCCCTCCACTTT.

This rearrangement joins TRBV5-8 to TRBJ1-5; TRBD1 matches at 8 bases. Germline V lookup: CDR1 SGHTS, CDR2 YDEGEE. Losses at the gene ends were 2 bases for V and 0 bases for J; bases not matched to a gene: 4. This CDR3 spans 16 amino acids. CDR3 region: CASSFGTGNSNQPQHF. The CDR3 DNA sequence: TGTGCCAGCAGCTTCGGGACAGGAAATAGCAATCAGCCCCAGCATTTT. Full variable domain (remainder filled in from reference TRBV5-8 and TRBJ1-5): EAGVTQSPTHLIKTRGQQATLRCSPISGHTSVYWYQQALGLGLQFLLWYDEGEERNRGNFPPRFSGRQFPNYSSELNVNALELEDSALYLCASSFGTGNSNQPQHFGDGTRLSIL.

The rearrangement joins TRBV6-5 to TRBJ1-3; the match to TRBD1 covers 10 bases. The CDR3 sequence is 16 residues long. Looked up from germline, CDR1 is MNHEY and CDR2 is SVGAGI. The V gene end was trimmed by 2 bases and the J gene end by 5 bases; junction bases not matched to a gene: 6. CDR3 DNA sequence: TGTGCCAGCAGTTACGGGTCGGGACAGGGGAGAAACACCATATATTTT. It is translated as CASSYGSGQGRNTIYF.

The chain recombines TRBV16 with TRBJ2-1; 15 bases align to TRBD2. CDR3 length: 15 amino acids. CDR1 KGHSY and CDR2 FQNENV come from the germline V gene. With 8 bases clipped from V and 5 bases from J, the junction kept 4 bases outside the gene matches. The CDR3 reads CASRGTSGGNNEQFF. CDR3 nucleotides: TGTGCCAGCCGCGGGACTAGCGGGGGGAACAATGAGCAGTTCTTC. The full variable domain, in which reference TRBV16 and TRBJ2-1 provide the parts outside the CDR3, is GEEVAQTPKHLVRGEGQKAKLYCAPIKGHSYVFWYQQVLKNEFKFLISFQNENVFDETGMPKERFSAKCLPNSPCSLEIQATKLEDSAVYFCASRGTSGGNNEQFFGPGTRLTVL.

This chain links TRBV19 with TRBJ1-2, with TRBD1 as a possible D gene (6 bases). The CDR3 consists of 16 residues. Trimming took off 1 base at V and 2 bases at J, with 14 bases between the two ends. Germline V gives CDR1 LNHDA, CDR2 SQIVND (reference sequence). CDR3 protein: CASSIGQAEWNYGYTF. For the CDR3, the DNA is TGTGCCAGTAGTATAGGACAGGCTGAATGGAACTATGGCTACACCTTC.

The chain couples TRBV7-9 to TRBJ1-3; D may be TRBD1 (6 bases). V was pared by 4 bases and J by 8 bases, with 21 bases between. Germline V gene lookup returns CDR1 SEHNR and CDR2 FQNEAQ (reference sequence). CDR3 length: 16 amino acids. CDR3 nucleotides: TGTGCCAGCAGCTCACTATCTGGGGGCGCCTACGACACCATATATTTT. This gives the protein CASSSLSGGAYDTIYF.

The rearrangement links TRBV5-1 to TRBJ2-7, with TRBD1 identical over 7 bases. V was pared by 0 bases and J by 1 base, with 4 bases of the junction left unmatched. This CDR3 spans 15 amino acids. CDR1 SGHRS and CDR2 YFSETQ come from the germline V gene. CDR3 loop: CASSLDRGRSYEQYF. DNA for the CDR3: TGCGCCAGCAGCTTGGACAGGGGACGTTCCTACGAGCAGTACTTC.

The V gene is TRBV9, the J gene TRBJ2-2; 9 bases are a match to TRBD1. Germline lookup yields CDR1 SGDLS and CDR2 YYNGEE. There are 17 residues in the CDR3. The ends lost 2 bases at V and 3 bases at J; junction bases unmatched: 8. DNA for the CDR3: TGTGCCAGCAGCGTCGATCAGACAGGGGGATACACCGGGGAGCTGTTTTTT. As protein: CASSVDQTGGYTGELFF.

V and J are TRBV7-9 and TRBJ1-1; D uncertain. This CDR3 has 13 residues. Germline V gene data show CDR1 as SEHNR and CDR2 as FQNEAQ (reference sequence). The V and J ends lost 1 base and 6 bases respectively, with 9 bases between them. The DNA for the CDR3 is TGTGCCAGCAGCTTAGGGGTTGGAGCTGAAGCTTTCTTT. This gives the protein CASSLGVGAEAFF. The full variable domain, with the rest looked up from reference TRBV7-9 and TRBJ1-1, is DTGVSQNPRHKITKRGQNVTFRCDPISEHNRLYWYRQTLGQGPEFLTYFQNEAQLEKSRLLSDRFSAERPKGSFSTLEIQRTEQGDSAMYLCASSLGVGAEAFFGQGTRLTVV.

This clone appeared a single time. As DNA, the CDR3 is TGTGCCAGCAGCCAAGAAGCGGGGGGAGAGACCCAGTACTTC. Encoded protein: CASSQEAGGETQYF. This chain links TRBV3-1 (or the pseudogene TRBV3-2) with TRBJ2-5; TRBD2 aligns across 9 bases. The CDR3 has 14 residues. CDR1 LGHDT and CDR2 YNNKEL come from the germline V gene (reference sequence). V lost 0 bases, J lost 4 bases, and 0 bases stayed unmatched.

The CDR3 sequence is CASSRERGVGELFF. The CDR3 DNA sequence: TGTGCCAGCAGCCGAGAGCGGGGGGTCGGGGAGCTGTTTTTT. The chain carries TRBV11-2 and TRBJ2-2; 9 bases are shared with TRBD2. Trimming took 5 bases from V and 7 from J; bases not matched to a gene: 5. Germline V gives CDR1 SGHAT, CDR2 FQNNGV. The CDR3 has 14 residues. Full variable domain (outside the CDR3, taken from reference TRBV11-2 and TRBJ2-2): EAGVAQSPRYKIIEKRQSVAFWCNPISGHATLYWYQQILGQGPKLLIQFQNNGVVDDSQLPKDRFSAERLKGVDSTLKIQPAKLEDSAVYLCASSRERGVGELFFGEGSRLTVL.

This chain connects TRBV5-6 to TRBJ1-2; D is perhaps TRBD1 (6 bases). This CDR3 has 13 amino acids. CDR1 is SGHDT and CDR2 is YYEEEE in the germline V gene. The germline V and J ends were trimmed by 4 bases and 6 bases, with 13 bases remaining between them. The CDR3 DNA reads TGTGCCAGCAGCCAAGACAGGACTGATGGCTACACCTTC. Encoded protein: CASSQDRTDGYTF.

V is TRBV13 and J is TRBJ2-2, with TRBD2 matching over 7 bases. This CDR3 is built from 14 residues. V trimming: 3 bases; J trimming: 4 bases; junction bases outside the gene matches: 2. Per germline, CDR1 PRHDT and CDR2 FYEKMQ (reference sequence). DNA of the CDR3: TGTGCCAGCAGCTTCGGGGGGATCACCGGGGAGCTGTTTTTT. This sequence encodes CASSFGGITGELFF.

CDR3 bases: TGCGCCAGCAGCCAAGATTGGAGGGTTGAGGGCTACACCTTC. Amino acids: CASSQDWRVEGYTF. The V and J genes are TRBV4-3 and TRBJ1-2; no firm D call. V lost 0 bases and J lost 8, with 13 bases in between. The CDR3 length is 14 residues. Germline V lookup: CDR1 LGHNA, CDR2 YSLEER.

The chain employs TRBV9 and TRBJ2-7, with a tentative D call TRBD2 (6 bases). The CDR3 totals 15 residues. In germline, CDR1 is SGDLS, CDR2 YYNGEE. V was clipped by 0 bases and J by 0 bases, with 10 bases between them. Here the CDR3 reads CASSVGAGDSYEQYF. As DNA, the CDR3 is TGTGCCAGCAGCGTAGGAGCGGGTGACTCCTACGAGCAGTACTTC.

This clone turned up a few times. The rearrangement links TRBV7-2 to TRBJ1-2; TRBD1 is a possible D gene (6 bases). Trimming cost V 2 bases and J 8 bases, with 15 bases left between them. The CDR3 has 14 amino acids. CDR1 SGHTA and CDR2 FQGNSA come from the germline V gene. The CDR3 region is CASSLSPAGEGYTF. The CDR3 DNA sequence: TGTGCCAGCAGCTTAAGTCCCGCAGGGGAAGGCTACACCTTC.

The V and J genes are TRBV5-6 and TRBJ1-3; D is ambiguous. V was trimmed by 0 bases and J by 3 bases, leaving 7 bases between them. The CDR3 loop spans 14 amino acids. CDR1 SGHDT and CDR2 YYEEEE come from the germline V gene. DNA for the CDR3: TGTGCCAGCAGCTTGGAACAGTTTGGAAACACCATATATTTT. It is translated as CASSLEQFGNTIYF.

The V call is TRBV5-1, the J call TRBJ1-1; the D gene is possibly TRBD1 (6 bases). Trimming pared 5 bases from V and 4 bases from J, leaving 15 bases between. This CDR3 is 14 amino acids long. Looked up from germline, CDR1 is SGHRS and CDR2 is YFSETQ. The CDR3 protein is CASSFGGGGTEAFF. CDR3 coding DNA: TGCGCCAGCAGTTTTGGGGGAGGGGGCACTGAAGCTTTCTTT. Supplemented by reference TRBV5-1 and TRBJ1-1, the full variable domain reads KAGVTQTPRYLIKTRGQQVTLSCSPISGHRSVSWYQQTPGQGLQFLFEYFSETQRNKGNFPGRFSGRQFSNSRSEMNVSTLELGDSALYLCASSFGGGGTEAFFGQGTRLTVV.